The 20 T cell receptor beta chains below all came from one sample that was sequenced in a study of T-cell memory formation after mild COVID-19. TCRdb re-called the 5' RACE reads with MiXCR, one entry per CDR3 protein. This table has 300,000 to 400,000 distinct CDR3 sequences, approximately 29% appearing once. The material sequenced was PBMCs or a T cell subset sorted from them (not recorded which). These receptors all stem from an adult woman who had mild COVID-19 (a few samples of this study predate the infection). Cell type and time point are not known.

CDR3 region: CASSQEGGELFF. The CDR3 DNA sequence: TGTGCCAGCAGCCAAGAAGGAGGGGAGCTGTTTTTT. The chain uses TRBV3-1 and TRBJ2-2; D gene uncertain. Trimming shortened V by 0 bases and J by 8 bases, and 4 bases separated the two germline ends. The germline V gene has CDR1 LGHDT and CDR2 YNNKEL (reference sequence). The CDR3 extends over 12 amino acids. The full variable domain, in which reference TRBV3-1 and TRBJ2-2 provide the parts outside the CDR3, is DTAVSQTPKYLVTQMGNDKSIKCEQNLGHDTMYWYKQDSKKFLKIMFSYNNKELIINETVPNRFSPKSPDKAHLNLHINSLELGDSAVYFCASSQEGGELFFGEGSRLTVL.

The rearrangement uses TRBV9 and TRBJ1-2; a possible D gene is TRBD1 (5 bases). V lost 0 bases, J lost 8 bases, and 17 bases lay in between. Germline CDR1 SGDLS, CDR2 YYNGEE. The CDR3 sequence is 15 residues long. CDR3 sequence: CASSVDAGSTRGYTF. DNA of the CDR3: TGTGCCAGCAGCGTAGATGCAGGGTCGACTCGCGGCTACACCTTC.

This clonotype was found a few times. The CDR3: CASSFRTGSDEQFF. The CDR3 DNA sequence: TGCGCCAGCAGCTTTAGGACAGGGTCGGATGAGCAGTTCTTC. The genes are TRBV5-1 and TRBJ2-1; 8 positions match TRBD1. The CDR3 has 14 residues. J was trimmed by 8 bases and V by 2 bases; bases with no gene match: 6. CDR1 is SGHRS and CDR2 is YFSETQ in the germline V gene.

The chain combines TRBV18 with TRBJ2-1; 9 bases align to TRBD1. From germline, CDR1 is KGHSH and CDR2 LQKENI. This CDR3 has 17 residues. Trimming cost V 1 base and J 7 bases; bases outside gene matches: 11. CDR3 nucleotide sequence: TGTGCCAGCTCACCACAACGTGTGGGACAGGGATGGAATGAGCAGTTCTTC. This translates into CASSPQRVGQGWNEQFF. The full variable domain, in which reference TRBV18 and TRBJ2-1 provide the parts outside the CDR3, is NAGVMQNPRHLVRRRGQEARLRCSPMKGHSHVYWYRQLPEEGLKFMVYLQKENIIDESGMPKERFSAEFPKEGPSILRIQQVVRGDSAAYFCASSPQRVGQGWNEQFFGPGTRLTVL.

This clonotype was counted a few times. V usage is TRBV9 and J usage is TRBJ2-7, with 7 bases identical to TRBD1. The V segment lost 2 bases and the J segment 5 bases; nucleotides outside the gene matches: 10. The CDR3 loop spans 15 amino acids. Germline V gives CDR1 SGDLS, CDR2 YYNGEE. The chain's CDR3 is CASSVTGRKGDEQYF. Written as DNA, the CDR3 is TGTGCCAGCAGCGTGACAGGGCGGAAAGGGGACGAGCAGTACTTC. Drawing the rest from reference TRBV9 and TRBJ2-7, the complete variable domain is DSGVTQTPKHLITATGQRVTLRCSPRSGDLSVYWYQQSLDQGLQFLIQYYNGEERAKGNILERFSAQQFPDLHSELNLSSLELGDSALYFCASSVTGRKGDEQYFGPGTRLTVT.

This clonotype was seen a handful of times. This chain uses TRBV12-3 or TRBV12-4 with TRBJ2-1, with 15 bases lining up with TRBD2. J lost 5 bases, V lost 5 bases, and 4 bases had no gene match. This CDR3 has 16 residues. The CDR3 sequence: CASSPGLAGGHNEQFF. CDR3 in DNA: TGTGCCAGCAGTCCGGGACTAGCGGGAGGCCACAATGAGCAGTTCTTC.

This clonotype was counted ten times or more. The DNA for the CDR3 is TGTGCCAGCAGCTTAATCCGGAACACCGGGGAGCTGTTTTTT. Translated, it gives CASSLIRNTGELFF. The chain has TRBV7-9 and TRBJ2-2, with D hard to call. This CDR3 spans 14 amino acids. The germline V gene encodes CDR1 SEHNR and CDR2 FQNEAQ (reference sequence). V lost 2 bases and J lost 1, with 5 bases in between.

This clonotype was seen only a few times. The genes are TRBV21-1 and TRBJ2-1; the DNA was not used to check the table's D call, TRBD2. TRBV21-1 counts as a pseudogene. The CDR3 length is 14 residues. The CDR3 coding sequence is TGTGCCAGCAGCAAAGTGACTAGCGGGAGCTTCCAGTTCTTC. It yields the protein CASSKVTSGSFQFF.

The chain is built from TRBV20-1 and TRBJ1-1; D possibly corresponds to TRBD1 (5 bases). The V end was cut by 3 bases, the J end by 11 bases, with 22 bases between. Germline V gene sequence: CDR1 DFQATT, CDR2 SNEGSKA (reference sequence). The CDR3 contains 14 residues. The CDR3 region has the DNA TGCAGTGCTAGGGACGTATTAGGGGAAGATCGGGCTTTCTTT. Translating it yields CSARDVLGEDRAFF.

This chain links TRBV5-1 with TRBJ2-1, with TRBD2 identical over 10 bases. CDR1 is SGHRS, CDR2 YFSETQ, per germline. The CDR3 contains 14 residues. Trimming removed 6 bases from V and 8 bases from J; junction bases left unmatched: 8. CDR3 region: CASNKLAGVDEQFF. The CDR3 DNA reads TGCGCCAGCAATAAGCTAGCGGGGGTGGATGAGCAGTTCTTC.

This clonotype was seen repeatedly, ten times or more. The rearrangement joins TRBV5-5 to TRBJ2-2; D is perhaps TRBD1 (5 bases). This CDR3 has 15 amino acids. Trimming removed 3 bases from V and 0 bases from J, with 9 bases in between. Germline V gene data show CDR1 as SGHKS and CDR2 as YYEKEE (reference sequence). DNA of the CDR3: TGTGCCAGCAGCTCAGGGCTAGCGAACACCGGGGAGCTGTTTTTT. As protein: CASSSGLANTGELFF.

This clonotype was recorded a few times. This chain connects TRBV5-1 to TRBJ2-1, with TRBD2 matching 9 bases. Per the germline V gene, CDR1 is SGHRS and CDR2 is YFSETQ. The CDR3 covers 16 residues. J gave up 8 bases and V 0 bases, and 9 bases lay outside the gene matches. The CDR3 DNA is TGCGCCAGCAGCTTGGTAGGCGGGGGGGCCCCCCATGAGCAGTTCTTC. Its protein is CASSLVGGGAPHEQFF.

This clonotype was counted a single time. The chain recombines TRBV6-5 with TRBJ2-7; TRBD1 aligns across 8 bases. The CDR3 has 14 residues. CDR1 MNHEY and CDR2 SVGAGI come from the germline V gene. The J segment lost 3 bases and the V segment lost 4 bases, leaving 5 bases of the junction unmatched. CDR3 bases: TGTGCCAGCAGTTTAAACAGGGGGTACTACGAGCAGTACTTC. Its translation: CASSLNRGYYEQYF.

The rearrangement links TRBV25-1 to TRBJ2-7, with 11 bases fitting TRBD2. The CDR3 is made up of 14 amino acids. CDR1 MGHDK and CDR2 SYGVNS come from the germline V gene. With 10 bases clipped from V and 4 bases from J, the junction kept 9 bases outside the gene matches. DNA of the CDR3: TGTGCCACCACTAGCGGGAGCGGACTATACGAGCAGTACTTC. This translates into CATTSGSGLYEQYF.

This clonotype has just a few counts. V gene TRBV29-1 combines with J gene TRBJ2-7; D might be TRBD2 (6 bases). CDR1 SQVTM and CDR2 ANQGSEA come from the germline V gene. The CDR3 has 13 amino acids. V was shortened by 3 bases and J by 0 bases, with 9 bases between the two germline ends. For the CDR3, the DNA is TGCAGCGTTGAGGAGGGGAACTCCTACGAGCAGTACTTC. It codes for CSVEEGNSYEQYF.

The CDR3: CASRYPGGSSYEQYF. The CDR3 coding sequence is TGTGCCAGCAGGTATCCTGGCGGAAGTTCCTACGAGCAGTACTTC. This sequence joins TRBV6-2 or TRBV6-3 and TRBJ2-7; D is unresolved. CDR1 and CDR2 (germline): MNHEY, SVGEGT. Deletions cut 6 bases from V and 1 base from J, with 16 bases between. The CDR3 runs 15 residues.

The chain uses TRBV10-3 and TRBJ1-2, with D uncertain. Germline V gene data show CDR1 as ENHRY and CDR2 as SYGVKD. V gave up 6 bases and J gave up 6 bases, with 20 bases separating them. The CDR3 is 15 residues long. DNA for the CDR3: TGTGCCATCAGGGACCAAGCGAGGGTAGGAGATGGCTACACCTTC. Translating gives CAIRDQARVGDGYTF.

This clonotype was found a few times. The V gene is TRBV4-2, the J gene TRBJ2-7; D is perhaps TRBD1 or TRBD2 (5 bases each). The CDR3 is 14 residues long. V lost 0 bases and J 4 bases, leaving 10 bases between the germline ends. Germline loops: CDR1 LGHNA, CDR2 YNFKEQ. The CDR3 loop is CASSQEWDGYEQYF. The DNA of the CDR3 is TGTGCCAGCAGCCAAGAATGGGACGGGTACGAGCAGTACTTC.

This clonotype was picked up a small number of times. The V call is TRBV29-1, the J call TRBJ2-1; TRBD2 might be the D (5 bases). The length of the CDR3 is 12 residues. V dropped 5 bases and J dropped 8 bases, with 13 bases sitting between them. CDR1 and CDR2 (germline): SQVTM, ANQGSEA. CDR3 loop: CSVSPGRDEQFF. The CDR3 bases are TGCAGCGTTTCCCCGGGGAGAGATGAGCAGTTCTTC.

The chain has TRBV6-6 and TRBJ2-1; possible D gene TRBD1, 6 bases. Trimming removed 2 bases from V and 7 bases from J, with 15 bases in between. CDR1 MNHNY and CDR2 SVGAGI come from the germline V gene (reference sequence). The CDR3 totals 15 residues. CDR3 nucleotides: TGTGCCAGCAGTTACCGGCCAACCACAGGGAATGAGCAGTTCTTC. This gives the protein CASSYRPTTGNEQFF.